This T cell receptor (beta chain) was captured in a study of T cells after yellow fever vaccination. TCRdb analysed the 5' RACE reads with MiXCR anew, one entry per CDR3 protein. The top ten clones hold 19% of a sample with around 300,000 distinct CDR3 sequences, 3.5% to 4.5% of them seen once. This clonotype appeared many times. Its target is unknown. The J segment lost 15 bases and the V segment lost 5 bases, leaving 7 bases of the junction unmatched. Germline lookup yields CDR1 SGHTA and CDR2 FQGNSA. The CDR3 is 11 residues long. Study-wide findings and caveats: It was a weaker secondary response, yet one that peaked faster, at day 5 versus 15.

The source material was PBMCs, sampled 15 days after the yellow fever booster vaccination. The clonotype was recovered from a man between 18 and 29 years old who received the YFV17D yellow fever vaccine. V is TRBV7-2 and J is TRBJ2-4; TRBD2 matches 7 bases. CDR3 nucleotide sequence: TGTGCCAGCAGCACGGGGGGTTTAGGGTACTTC. Its translation: CASSTGGLGYF.